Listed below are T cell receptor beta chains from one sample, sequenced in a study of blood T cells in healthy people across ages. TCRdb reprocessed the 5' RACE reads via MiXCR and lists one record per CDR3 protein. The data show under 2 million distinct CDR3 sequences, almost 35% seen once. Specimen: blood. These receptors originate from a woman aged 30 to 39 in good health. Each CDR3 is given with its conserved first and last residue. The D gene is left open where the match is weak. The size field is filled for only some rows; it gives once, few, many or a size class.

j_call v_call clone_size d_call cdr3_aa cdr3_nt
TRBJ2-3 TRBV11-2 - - CASSLDGLGTDTQYF TGTGCCAGCAGCTTAGATGGCCTCGGCACAGATACGCAGTATTTT
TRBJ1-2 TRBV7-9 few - CASGLPNYGYTF TGTGCCAGCGGACTGCCCAACTATGGCTACACCTTC
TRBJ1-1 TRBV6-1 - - CASRTQGRTEAFF TGTGCCAGCAGGACCCAGGGACGAACTGAAGCTTTCTTT
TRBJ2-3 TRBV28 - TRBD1 CASSFPGTGAAGTDTQYF TGTGCCAGCAGTTTCCCAGGGACAGGGGCCGCCGGCACAGATACGCAGTATTTT
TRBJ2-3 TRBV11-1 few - CASSLAGPPTSTDTQYF TGTGCCAGCAGCTTAGCTGGACCACCTACTAGCACAGATACGCAGTATTTT
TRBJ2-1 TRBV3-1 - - CASSARAGQKIYNEQFF TGTGCCAGCAGCGCTAGGGCGGGACAGAAGATTTACAATGAGCAGTTCTTC
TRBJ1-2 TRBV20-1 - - CSARDWTDGYTF TGCAGTGCTAGAGATTGGACTGATGGCTACACCTTC
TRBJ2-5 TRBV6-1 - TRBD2 CASSEASGGPTQYF TGTGCCAGCAGTGAGGCTAGCGGGGGGCCGACCCAGTACTTC
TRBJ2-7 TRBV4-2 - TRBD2 CASSQASGGAVEQYF TGTGCCAGCAGCCAAGCTAGCGGGGGTGCGGTCGAGCAGTACTTC
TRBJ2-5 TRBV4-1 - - CASAGSGHINYEQHF TGCGCCAGCGCGGGGTCCGGACACATCAACTACGAGCAGCACTTC